This T cell receptor (beta chain) was captured in a study of T-cell memory formation after mild COVID-19. V lost 3 bases and J lost 5, with 17 bases in between. This CDR3 spans 16 amino acids. Germline lookup yields CDR1 SGHTA and CDR2 FQGNSA. TCRdb used MiXCR to reprocess the 5' RACE reads, holding one entry per CDR3 protein. The sample consists of some 180,000 distinct CDR3 sequences, approximately 18% of them appearing once. V is TRBV7-2 and J is TRBJ2-1; TRBD2 might be the D (6 bases). The TCR sequence derives from a man aged 18 to 30 who had mild COVID-19 (a few samples of this study predate the infection). Cell type and time point are not known. Sequencing was carried out using PBMCs or a T cell subset sorted from them (not recorded which). The CDR3 protein is CASSFNGGAGHNEQFF. Written as DNA, the CDR3 is TGTGCCAGCAGCTTTAACGGGGGAGCCGGGCACAATGAGCAGTTCTTC.